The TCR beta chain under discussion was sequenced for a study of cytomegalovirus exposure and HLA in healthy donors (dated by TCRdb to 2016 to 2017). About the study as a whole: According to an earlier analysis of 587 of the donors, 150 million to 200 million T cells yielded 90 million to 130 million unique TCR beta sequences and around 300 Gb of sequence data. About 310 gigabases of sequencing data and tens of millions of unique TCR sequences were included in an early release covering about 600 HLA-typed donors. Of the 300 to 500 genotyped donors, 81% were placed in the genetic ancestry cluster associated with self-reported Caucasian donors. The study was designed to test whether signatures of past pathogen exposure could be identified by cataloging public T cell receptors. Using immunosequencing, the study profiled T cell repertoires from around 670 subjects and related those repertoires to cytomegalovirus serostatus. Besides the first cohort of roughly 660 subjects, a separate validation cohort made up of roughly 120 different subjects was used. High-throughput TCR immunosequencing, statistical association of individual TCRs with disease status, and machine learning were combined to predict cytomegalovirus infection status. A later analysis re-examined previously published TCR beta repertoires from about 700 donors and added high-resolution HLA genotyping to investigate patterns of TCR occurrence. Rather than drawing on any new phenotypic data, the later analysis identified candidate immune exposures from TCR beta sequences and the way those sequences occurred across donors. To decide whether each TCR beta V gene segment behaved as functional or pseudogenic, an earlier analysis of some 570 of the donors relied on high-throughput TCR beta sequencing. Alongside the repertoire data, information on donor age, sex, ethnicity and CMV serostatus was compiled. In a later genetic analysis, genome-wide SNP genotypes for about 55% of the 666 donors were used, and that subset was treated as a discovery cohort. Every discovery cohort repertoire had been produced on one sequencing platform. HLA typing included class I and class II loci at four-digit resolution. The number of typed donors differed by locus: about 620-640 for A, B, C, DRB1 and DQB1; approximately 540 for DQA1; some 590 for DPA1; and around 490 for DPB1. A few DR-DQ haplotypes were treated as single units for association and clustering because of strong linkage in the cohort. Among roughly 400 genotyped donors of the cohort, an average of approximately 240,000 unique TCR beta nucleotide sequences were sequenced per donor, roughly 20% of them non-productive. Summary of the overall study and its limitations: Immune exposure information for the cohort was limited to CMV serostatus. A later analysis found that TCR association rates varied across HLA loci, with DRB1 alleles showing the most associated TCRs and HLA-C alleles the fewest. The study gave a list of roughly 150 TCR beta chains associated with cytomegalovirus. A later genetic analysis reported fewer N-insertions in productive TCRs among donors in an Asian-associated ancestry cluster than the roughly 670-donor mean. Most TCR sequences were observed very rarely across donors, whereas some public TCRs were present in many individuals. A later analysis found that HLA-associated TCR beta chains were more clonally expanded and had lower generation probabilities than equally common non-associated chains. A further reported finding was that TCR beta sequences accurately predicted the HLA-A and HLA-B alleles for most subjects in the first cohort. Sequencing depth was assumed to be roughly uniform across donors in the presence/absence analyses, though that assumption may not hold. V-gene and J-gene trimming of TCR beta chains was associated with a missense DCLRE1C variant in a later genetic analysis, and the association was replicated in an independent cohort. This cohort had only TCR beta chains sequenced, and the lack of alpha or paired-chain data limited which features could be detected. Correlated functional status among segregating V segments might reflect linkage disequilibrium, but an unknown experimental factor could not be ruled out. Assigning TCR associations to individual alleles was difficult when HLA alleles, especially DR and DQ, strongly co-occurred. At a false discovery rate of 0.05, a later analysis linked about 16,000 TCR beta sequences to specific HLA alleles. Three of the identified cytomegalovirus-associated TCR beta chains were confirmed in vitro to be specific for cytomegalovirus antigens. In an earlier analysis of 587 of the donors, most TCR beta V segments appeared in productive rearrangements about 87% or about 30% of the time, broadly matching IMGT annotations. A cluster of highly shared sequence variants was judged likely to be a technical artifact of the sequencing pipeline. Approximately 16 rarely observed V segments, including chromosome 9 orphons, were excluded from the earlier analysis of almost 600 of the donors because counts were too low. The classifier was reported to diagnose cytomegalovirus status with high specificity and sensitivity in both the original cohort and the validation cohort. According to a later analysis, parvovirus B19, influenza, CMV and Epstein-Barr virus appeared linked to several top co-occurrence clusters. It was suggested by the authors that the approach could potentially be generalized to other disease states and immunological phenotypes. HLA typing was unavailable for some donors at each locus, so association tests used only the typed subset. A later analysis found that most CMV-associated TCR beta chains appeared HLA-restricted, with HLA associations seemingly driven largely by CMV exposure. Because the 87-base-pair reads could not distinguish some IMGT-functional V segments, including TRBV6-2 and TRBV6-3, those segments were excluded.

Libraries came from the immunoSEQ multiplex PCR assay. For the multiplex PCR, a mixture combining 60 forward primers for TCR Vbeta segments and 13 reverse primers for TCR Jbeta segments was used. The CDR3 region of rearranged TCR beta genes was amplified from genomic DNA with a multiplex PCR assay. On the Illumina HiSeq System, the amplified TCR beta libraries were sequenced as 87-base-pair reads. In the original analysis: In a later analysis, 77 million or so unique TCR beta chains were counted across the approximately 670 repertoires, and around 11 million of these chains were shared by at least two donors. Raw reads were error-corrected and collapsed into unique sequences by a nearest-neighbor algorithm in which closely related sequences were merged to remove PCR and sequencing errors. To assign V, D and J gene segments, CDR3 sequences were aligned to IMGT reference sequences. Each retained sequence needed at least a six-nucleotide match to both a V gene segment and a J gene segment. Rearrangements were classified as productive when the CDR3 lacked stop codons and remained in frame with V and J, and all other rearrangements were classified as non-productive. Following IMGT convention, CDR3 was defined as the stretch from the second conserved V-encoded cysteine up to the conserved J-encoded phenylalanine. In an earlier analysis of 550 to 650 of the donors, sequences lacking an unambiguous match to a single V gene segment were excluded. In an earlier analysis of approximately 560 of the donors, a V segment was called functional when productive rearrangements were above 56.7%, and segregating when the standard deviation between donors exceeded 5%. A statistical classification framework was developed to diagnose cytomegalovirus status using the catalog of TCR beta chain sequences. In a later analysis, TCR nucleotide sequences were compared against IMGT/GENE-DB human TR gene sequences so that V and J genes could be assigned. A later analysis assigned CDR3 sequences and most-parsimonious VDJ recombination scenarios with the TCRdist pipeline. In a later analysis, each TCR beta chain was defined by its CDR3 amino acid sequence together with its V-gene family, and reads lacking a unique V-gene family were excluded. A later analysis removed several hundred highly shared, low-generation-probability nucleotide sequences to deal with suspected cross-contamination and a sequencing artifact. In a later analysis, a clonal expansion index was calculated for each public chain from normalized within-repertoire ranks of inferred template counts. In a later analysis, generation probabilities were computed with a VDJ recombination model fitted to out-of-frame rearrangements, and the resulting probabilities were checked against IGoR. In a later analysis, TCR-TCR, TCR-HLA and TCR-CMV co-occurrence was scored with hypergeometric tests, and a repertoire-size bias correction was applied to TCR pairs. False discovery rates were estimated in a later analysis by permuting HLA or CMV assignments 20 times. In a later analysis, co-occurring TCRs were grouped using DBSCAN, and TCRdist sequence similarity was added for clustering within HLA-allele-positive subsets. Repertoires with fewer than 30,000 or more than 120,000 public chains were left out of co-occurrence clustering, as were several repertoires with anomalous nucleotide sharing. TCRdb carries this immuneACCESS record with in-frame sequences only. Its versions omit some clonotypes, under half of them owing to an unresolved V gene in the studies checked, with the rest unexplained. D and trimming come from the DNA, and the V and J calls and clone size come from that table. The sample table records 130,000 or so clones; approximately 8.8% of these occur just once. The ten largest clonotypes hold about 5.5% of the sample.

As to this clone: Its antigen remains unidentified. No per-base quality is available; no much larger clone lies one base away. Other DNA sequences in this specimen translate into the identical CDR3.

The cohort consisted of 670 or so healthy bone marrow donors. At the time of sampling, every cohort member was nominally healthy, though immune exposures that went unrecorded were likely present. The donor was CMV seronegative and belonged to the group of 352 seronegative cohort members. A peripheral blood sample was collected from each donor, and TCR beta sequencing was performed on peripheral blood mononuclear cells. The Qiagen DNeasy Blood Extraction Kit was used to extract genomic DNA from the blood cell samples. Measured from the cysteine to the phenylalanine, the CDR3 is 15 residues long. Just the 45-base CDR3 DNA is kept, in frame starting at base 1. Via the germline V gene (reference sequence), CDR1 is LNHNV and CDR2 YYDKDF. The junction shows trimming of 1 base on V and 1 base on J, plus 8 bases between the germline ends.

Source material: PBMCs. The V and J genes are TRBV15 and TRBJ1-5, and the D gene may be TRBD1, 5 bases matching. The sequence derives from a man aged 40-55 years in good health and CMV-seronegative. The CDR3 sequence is CATSRAGQSNQPQHF. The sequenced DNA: TGTGCCACCAGCAGAGCCGGACAAAGCAATCAGCCCCAGCATTTT.